This entry is about one T cell receptor beta chain. Its target is unknown. Its ends do not fully match the called genes, so a read error is possible. The sample originates from a study of cytomegalovirus exposure and HLA in healthy donors. Study conclusions and caveats: There were three CMV-associated chains whose specificity for CMV antigens was confirmed in vitro.

Germline loops: CDR1 SNHLY, CDR2 FYNNEI. CDR3 length equals 14 residues. Sequenced by immunoSEQ multiplex PCR; TCRdb stores in-frame clones only, minus some. The table lists about 250,000 clones, roughly 87% of them singletons, with around 12% in the top ten. Material for sequencing was PBMCs. This clonotype was sampled from a man aged 18 to 35 in good health and CMV-seropositive. J is TRBJ2-7 and V is TRBV2; 10 nucleotides align to TRBD2. The CDR3 region has the DNA TGTGCCAGCAGGGAGCGGGAGGGCTCCCACGAGCAGTACTTC. Protein sequence: CASREREGSHEQYF.